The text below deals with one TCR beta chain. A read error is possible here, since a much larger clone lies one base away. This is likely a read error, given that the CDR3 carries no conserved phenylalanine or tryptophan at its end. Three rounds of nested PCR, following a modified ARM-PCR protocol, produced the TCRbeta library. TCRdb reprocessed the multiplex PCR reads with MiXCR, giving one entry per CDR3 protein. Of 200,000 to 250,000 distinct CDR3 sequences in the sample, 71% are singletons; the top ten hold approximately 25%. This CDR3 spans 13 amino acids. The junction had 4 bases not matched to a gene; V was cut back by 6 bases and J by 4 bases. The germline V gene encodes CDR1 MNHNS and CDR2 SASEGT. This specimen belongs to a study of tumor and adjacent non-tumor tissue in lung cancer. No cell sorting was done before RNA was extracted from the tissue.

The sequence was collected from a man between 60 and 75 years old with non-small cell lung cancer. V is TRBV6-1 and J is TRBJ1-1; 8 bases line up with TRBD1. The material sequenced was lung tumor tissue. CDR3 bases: TGTGCCAGCAGGAACACAGGGGGCACTGAAGCTTTCTCT. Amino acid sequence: CASRNTGGTEAFS.